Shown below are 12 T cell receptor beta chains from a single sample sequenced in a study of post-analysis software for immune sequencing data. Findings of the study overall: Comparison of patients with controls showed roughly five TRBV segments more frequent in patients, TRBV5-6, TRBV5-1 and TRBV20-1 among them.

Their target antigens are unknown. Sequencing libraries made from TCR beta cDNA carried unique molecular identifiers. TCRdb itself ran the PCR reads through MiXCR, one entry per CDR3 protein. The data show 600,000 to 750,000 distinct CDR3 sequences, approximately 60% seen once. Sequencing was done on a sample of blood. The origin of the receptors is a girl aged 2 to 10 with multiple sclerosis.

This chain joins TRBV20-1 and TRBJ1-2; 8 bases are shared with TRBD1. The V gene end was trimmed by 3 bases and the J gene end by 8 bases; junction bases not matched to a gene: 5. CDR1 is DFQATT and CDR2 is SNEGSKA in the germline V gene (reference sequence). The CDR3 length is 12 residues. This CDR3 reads CSARTGVEGYTF. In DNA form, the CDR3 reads TGCAGTGCTAGGACAGGGGTAGAAGGCTACACCTTC.

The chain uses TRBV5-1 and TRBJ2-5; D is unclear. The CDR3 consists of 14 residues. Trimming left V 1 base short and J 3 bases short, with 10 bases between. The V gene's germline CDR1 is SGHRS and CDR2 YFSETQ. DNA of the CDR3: TGCGCCAGCAGCTTGCCCGCAAGAGAAGAGACCCAGTACTTC. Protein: CASSLPAREETQYF. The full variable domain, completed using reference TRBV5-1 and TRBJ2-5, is KAGVTQTPRYLIKTRGQQVTLSCSPISGHRSVSWYQQTPGQGLQFLFEYFSETQRNKGNFPGRFSGRQFSNSRSEMNVSTLELGDSALYLCASSLPAREETQYFGPGTRLLVL.

The CDR3 DNA reads TGTGCCAGCAGCCGGCCCGCTAGCGCCATCTCGAACACCGGGGAGCTGTTTTTT. Protein product: CASSRPASAISNTGELFF. V is TRBV5-6 and J is TRBJ2-2, with a possible D match to TRBD2 (6 bases). Trimming stripped 4 bases from V and 0 bases from J, with 19 bases between. This CDR3 has 18 residues. CDR1 and CDR2 from the germline V gene are SGHDT and YYEEEE.

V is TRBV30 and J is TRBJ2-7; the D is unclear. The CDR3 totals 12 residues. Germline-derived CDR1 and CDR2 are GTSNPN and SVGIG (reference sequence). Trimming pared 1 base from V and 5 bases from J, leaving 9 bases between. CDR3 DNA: TGTGCCTGGAGTGGGGCTACAGACGAGCAGTACTTC. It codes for CAWSGATDEQYF.

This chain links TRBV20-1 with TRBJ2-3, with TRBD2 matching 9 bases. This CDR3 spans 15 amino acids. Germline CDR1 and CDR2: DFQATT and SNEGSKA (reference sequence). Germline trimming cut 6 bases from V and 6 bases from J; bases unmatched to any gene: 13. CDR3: CSASPQAGGLDTQYF. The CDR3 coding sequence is TGCAGTGCGAGCCCTCAAGCGGGGGGTTTGGATACGCAGTATTTT.

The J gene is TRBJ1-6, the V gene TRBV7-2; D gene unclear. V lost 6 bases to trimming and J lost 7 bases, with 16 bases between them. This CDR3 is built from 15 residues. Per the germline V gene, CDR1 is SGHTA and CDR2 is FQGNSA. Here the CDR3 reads CASSAAREGNSPLHF. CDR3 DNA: TGTGCCAGCAGTGCCGCCCGAGAGGGAAATTCACCCCTCCACTTT.

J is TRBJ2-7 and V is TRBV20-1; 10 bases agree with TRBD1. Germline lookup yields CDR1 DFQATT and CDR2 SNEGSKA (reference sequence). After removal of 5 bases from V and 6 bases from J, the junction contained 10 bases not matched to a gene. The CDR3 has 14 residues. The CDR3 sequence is CSAQTGQGSGEQYF. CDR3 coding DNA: TGCAGTGCTCAGACGGGACAGGGGAGCGGCGAGCAGTACTTC.

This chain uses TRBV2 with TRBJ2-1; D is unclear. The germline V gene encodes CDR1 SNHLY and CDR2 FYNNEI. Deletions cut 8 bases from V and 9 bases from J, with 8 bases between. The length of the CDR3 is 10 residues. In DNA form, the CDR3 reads TGTGCCAGCGGTTCTAGTGAGCAGTTCTTC. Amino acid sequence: CASGSSEQFF.

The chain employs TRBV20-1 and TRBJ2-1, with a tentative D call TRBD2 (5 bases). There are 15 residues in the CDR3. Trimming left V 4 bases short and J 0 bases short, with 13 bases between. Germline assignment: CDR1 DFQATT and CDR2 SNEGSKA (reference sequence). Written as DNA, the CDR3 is TGCAGTGCTAAGGAGTATGGGAGCTCCTACAATGAGCAGTTCTTC. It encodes CSAKEYGSSYNEQFF.

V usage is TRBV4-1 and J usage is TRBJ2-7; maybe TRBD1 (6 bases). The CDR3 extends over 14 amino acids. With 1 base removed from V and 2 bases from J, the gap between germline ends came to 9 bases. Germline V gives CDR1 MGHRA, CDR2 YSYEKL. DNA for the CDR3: TGCGCCAGCAGCCAAGTAAGGGACACCTACGAGCAGTACTTC. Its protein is CASSQVRDTYEQYF.

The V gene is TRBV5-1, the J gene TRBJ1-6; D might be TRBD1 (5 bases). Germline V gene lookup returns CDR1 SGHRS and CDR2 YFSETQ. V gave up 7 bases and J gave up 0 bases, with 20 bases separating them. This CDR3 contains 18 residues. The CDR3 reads CASRGGGGTSSYNSPLHF. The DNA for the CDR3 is TGCGCCAGCCGCGGTGGGGGGGGAACAAGCTCCTATAATTCACCCCTCCACTTT.

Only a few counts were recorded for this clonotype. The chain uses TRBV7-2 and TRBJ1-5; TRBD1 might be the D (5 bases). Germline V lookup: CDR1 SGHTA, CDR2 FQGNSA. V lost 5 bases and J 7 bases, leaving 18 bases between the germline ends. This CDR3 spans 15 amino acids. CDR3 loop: CASSPRPVGDQPQHF. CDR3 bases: TGTGCCAGCAGCCCCCGTCCCGTAGGGGACCAGCCCCAGCATTTT. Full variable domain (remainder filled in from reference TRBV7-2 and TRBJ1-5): GAGVSQSPSNKVTEKGKDVELRCDPISGHTALYWYRQSLGQGLEFLIYFQGNSAPDKSGLPSDRFSAERTGGSVSTLTIQRTQQEDSAVYLCASSPRPVGDQPQHFGDGTRLSIL.